What follows describes a single T cell receptor (beta chain). The sample originates from a study of technical replicates of blood from several donors. The method was immunoSEQ multiplex PCR; TCRdb's version includes in-frame clones alone and lacks a portion of them. This sample has nearly 80,000 clones, with about 92% found just once. Trimming cost V 3 bases and J 6 bases; bases outside gene matches: 8. The CDR3 extends over 15 amino acids. Germline V lookup: CDR1 SNHLY, CDR2 FYNNEI. The chain is built from TRBV2 and TRBJ2-1, with 7 bases lining up with TRBD2. The source of this sequence is a human donor in good health. The sequencing sample was made of T cells isolated from PBMCs. CDR3 residues: CASSEGGRVINEQFF. The CDR3 region has the DNA TGTGCCAGCAGTGAGGGCGGGAGAGTTATCAATGAGCAGTTCTTC. Full variable domain (outside the CDR3, taken from reference TRBV2 and TRBJ2-1): EPEVTQTPSHQVTQMGQEVILRCVPISNHLYFYWYRQILGQKVEFLVSFYNNEISEKSEIFDDQFSVERPDGSNFTLKIRSTKLEDSAMYFCASSEGGRVINEQFFGPGTRLTVL.